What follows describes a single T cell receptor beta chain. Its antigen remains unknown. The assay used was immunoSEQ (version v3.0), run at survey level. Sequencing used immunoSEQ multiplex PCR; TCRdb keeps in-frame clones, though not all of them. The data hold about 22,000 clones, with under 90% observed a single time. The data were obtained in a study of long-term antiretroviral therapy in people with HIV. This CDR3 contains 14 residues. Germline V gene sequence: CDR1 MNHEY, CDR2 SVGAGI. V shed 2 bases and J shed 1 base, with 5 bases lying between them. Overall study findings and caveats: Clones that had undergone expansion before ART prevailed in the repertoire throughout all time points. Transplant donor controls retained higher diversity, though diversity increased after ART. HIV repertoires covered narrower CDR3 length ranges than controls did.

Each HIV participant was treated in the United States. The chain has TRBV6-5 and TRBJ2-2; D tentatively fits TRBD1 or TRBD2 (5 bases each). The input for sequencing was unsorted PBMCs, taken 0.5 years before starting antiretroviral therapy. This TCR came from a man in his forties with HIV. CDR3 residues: CASSYGGNTGELFF. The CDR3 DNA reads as TGTGCCAGCAGTTACGGGGGGAACACCGGGGAGCTGTTTTTT.